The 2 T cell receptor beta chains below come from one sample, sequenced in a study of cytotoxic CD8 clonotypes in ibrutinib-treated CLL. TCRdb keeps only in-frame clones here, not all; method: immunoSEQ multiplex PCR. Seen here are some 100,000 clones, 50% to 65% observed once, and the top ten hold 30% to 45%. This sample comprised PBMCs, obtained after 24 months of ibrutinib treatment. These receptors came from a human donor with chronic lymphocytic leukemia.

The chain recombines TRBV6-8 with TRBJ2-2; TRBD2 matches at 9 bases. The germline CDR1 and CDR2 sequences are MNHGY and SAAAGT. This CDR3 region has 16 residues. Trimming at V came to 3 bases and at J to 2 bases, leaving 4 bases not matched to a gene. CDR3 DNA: TGTGCCAGCAGTTATAGGCTAGCGGGAAACACCGGGGAGCTGTTTTTT. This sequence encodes CASSYRLAGNTGELFF.

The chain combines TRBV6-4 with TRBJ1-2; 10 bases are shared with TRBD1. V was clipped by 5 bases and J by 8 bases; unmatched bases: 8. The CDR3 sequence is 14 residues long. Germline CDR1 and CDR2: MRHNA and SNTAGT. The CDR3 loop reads CASSPGQGFRGYTF. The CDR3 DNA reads TGTGCCAGCAGTCCGGGACAGGGGTTTAGGGGCTACACCTTC.